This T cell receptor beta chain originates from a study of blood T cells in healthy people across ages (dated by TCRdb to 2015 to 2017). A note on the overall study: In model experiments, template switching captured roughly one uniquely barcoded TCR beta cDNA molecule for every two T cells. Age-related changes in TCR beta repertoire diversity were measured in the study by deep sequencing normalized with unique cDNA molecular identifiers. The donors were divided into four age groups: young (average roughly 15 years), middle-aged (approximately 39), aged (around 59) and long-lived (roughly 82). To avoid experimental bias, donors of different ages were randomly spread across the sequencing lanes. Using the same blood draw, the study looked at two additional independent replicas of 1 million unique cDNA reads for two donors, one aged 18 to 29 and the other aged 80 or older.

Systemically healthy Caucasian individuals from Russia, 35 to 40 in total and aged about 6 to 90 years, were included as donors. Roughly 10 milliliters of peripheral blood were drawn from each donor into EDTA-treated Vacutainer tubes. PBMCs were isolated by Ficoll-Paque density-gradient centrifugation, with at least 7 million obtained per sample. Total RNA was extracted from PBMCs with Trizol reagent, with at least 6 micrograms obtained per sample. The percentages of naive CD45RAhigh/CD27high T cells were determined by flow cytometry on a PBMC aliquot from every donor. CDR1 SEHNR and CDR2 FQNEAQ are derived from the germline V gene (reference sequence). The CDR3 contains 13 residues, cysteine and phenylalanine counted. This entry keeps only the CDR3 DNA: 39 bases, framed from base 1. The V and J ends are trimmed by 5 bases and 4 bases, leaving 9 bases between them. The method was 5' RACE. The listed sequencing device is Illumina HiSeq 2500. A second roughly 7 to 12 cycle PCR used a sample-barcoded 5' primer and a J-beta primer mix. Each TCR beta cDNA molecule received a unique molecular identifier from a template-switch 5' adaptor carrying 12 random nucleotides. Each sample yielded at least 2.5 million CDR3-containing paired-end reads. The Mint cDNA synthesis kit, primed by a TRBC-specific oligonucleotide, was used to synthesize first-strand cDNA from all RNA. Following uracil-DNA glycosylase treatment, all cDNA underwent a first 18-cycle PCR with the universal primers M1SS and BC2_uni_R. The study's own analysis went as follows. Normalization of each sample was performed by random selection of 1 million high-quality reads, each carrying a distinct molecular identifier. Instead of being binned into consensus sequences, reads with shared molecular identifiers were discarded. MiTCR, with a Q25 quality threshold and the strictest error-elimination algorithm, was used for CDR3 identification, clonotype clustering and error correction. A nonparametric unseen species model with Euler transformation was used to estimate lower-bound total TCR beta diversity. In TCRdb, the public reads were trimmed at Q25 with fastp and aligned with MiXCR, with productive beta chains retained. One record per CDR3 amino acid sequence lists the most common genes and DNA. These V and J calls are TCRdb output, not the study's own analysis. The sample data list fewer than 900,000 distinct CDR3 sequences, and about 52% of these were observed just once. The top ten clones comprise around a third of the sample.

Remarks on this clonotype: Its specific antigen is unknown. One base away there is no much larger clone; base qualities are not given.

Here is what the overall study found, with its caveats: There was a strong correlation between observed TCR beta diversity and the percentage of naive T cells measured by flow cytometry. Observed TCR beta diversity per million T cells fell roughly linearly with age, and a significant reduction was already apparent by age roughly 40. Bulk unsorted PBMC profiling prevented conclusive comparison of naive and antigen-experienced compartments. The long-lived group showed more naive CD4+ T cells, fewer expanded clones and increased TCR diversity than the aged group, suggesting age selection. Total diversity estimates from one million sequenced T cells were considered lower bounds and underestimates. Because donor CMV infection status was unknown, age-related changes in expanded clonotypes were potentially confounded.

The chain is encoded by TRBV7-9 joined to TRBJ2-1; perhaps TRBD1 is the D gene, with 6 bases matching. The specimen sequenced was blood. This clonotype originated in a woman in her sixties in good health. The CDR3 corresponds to CASSKGQYNEQFF. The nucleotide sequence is TGTGCCAGCAGCAAAGGACAGTACAATGAGCAGTTCTTC.